Shown below are 19 T cell receptor beta chains from a single sample sequenced in a study of identical twins. TCRdb ran MiXCR on the 5' RACE reads and lists one entry per CDR3 protein. Of roughly 250,000 distinct CDR3 sequences in the sample, about an eighth were seen once. The sequenced sample was memory (CD45RO+) T cells sorted from blood. These receptors came from a woman aged 18-30 years in good health.

The rearrangement joins TRBV11-2 to TRBJ2-3, with TRBD2 matching over 9 bases. The germline V gene has CDR1 SGHAT and CDR2 FQNNGV. After removal of 2 bases from V and 3 bases from J, the junction contained 6 bases not matched to a gene. The CDR3 contains 16 residues. CDR3 nucleotides: TGTGCCAGCAGCTTATTCCTAGCGGGGTCGACAGATACGCAGTATTTT. This gives the protein CASSLFLAGSTDTQYF.

This clonotype was seen at least ten times. The rearrangement uses TRBV7-9 and TRBJ2-5; a weak D match, TRBD2 (5 bases). Germline-derived CDR1 and CDR2 are SEHNR and FQNEAQ (reference sequence). Between the trimmed V and J ends, which lost 5 bases and 5 bases, there was a span of 9 bases. The CDR3 has 12 residues. The CDR3 protein is CASSSQRETQYF. CDR3 in DNA: TGTGCCAGCAGCAGCCAGCGGGAGACCCAGTACTTC.

In this sample, this clonotype turned up many times. The rearrangement uses TRBV29-1 and TRBJ1-5, with a weak D call TRBD1 (5 bases). With 6 bases removed from V and 1 base from J, the gap between germline ends came to 13 bases. Germline V gene lookup returns CDR1 SQVTM and CDR2 ANQGSEA. This CDR3 contains 14 residues. The CDR3 region has the DNA TGCAGCGTACTCTTGGGGGGGAGCAATCAGCCCCAGCATTTT. It translates to CSVLLGGSNQPQHF.

This clonotype was observed a few times. The chain links TRBV12-3 or TRBV12-4 to TRBJ2-7, with TRBD1 identical over 10 bases. V lost 5 bases and J lost 5; bases outside the gene matches: 6. The CDR3 runs 14 residues. This CDR3 reads CASSPRQGANEQYF. As DNA, the CDR3 is TGTGCCAGCAGTCCTAGACAGGGGGCGAACGAGCAGTACTTC.

This clonotype has at least ten counts. The chain has TRBV5-1 and TRBJ2-1, with 7 bases fitting TRBD1. The CDR3 is 14 residues long. CDR1 is SGHRS, CDR2 YFSETQ, per germline. The V and J ends lost 3 bases and 5 bases, in that order; junction bases with no gene match: 5. The CDR3 here is CASSSTGWDNEQFF. In nucleotides, the CDR3 is TGCGCCAGCAGCTCGACAGGGTGGGACAATGAGCAGTTCTTC. The whole variable domain, filled in from reference TRBV5-1 and TRBJ2-1, reads KAGVTQTPRYLIKTRGQQVTLSCSPISGHRSVSWYQQTPGQGLQFLFEYFSETQRNKGNFPGRFSGRQFSNSRSEMNVSTLELGDSALYLCASSSTGWDNEQFFGPGTRLTVL.

Many counts were recorded for this clonotype. The gene calls are TRBV4-2 and TRBJ2-1; unclear D gene. This CDR3 contains 14 residues. CDR1 LGHNA and CDR2 YNFKEQ come from the germline V gene. The V and J ends lost 1 base and 7 bases respectively, with 11 bases between them. CDR3 in DNA: TGTGCCAGCAGCCAAGTGGGTATCGGTAATGAGCAGTTCTTC. Its translation is CASSQVGIGNEQFF.

The CDR3 coding sequence is TGTGCCAGCAGTTTCCTAAGACAGGCTACTAACTATGGCTACACCTTC. It yields the protein CASSFLRQATNYGYTF. The chain employs TRBV12-3 or TRBV12-4 and TRBJ1-2; TRBD1 might be the D (6 bases). Trimming removed 3 bases from V and 0 bases from J, with 14 bases in between. The CDR3 spans 16 residues.

The CDR3 protein is CASSRGWSTGELFF. The DNA for the CDR3 is TGTGCCAGCAGCCGCGGTTGGAGCACCGGGGAGCTGTTTTTT. The chain joins TRBV2 to TRBJ2-2; D call uncertain. The V gene's germline CDR1 is SNHLY and CDR2 FYNNEI. The V gene lost 6 bases and the J gene lost 4 bases, with 12 bases spanning the gap. CDR3 length equals 14 residues.

This clonotype came up a few times. The chain carries TRBV12-3 or TRBV12-4 and TRBJ2-7; 7 nucleotides align to TRBD2. V was pared by 1 base and J by 4 bases, with 4 bases of the junction left unmatched. The CDR3 is made up of 14 amino acids. CDR3 residues: CASSLVGGRYEQYF. CDR3 nucleotide sequence: TGTGCCAGCAGTTTAGTCGGGGGGAGGTACGAGCAGTACTTC.

The gene calls are TRBV6-1 and TRBJ2-1, with D perhaps being TRBD1 or TRBD2 (5 bases each). The germline gives CDR1 MNHNS, CDR2 SASEGT. There are 14 residues in the CDR3. Trimming took 4 bases from V and 10 from J, leaving 17 bases between them. CDR3 sequence: CASSVGGGWGEQFF. CDR3 nucleotides: TGTGCCAGCAGTGTCGGTGGGGGATGGGGGGAGCAGTTCTTC.

A few counts support this clonotype. The chain uses TRBV5-1 and TRBJ2-5, with 9 bases that match TRBD1. CDR3 length: 16 residues. The germline gives CDR1 SGHRS, CDR2 YFSETQ. V gave up 2 bases and J gave up 1 base; unmatched junction bases: 6. The DNA for the CDR3 is TGCGCCAGCAGCTTCGGGGACAGGGCGATCCAAGAGACCCAGTACTTC. Translating gives CASSFGDRAIQETQYF.

The V call is TRBV12-3 or TRBV12-4, the J call TRBJ1-6, with D tentatively TRBD1 (5 bases). The CDR3 contains 13 residues. Deletions cut 4 bases from V and 6 bases from J, with 7 bases between. CDR3 in amino acids: CASSWGPNSPLHF. The CDR3 nucleotides are TGTGCCAGCAGTTGGGGACCTAATTCACCCCTCCACTTT.

The chain couples TRBV20-1 to TRBJ2-7; the D gene is possibly TRBD2 (6 bases). This CDR3 has 15 residues. The V end lost 3 bases, the J end lost 0 bases, and 15 bases lay between the germline ends. In germline, CDR1 is DFQATT, CDR2 SNEGSKA (reference sequence). The CDR3 DNA reads TGCAGTGCTAGTAAGCTAGCGCACGACTCCTACGAGCAGTACTTC. Translating gives CSASKLAHDSYEQYF.

This clonotype was counted ten times or more. The V and J genes are TRBV27 and TRBJ2-5; D is perhaps TRBD2 (5 bases). Trimming stripped 9 bases from V and 7 bases from J, with 18 bases between. The CDR3 consists of 13 residues. Germline V lookup: CDR1 MNHEY, CDR2 SMNVEV (reference sequence). The CDR3 spells CASRPMDLGTQYF. As DNA, the CDR3 is TGTGCCAGTAGACCCATGGACTTGGGGACCCAGTACTTC.

This clonotype turned up a few times. The rearrangement joins TRBV21-1 to TRBJ2-7; TRBD1, the table's D call, lacks a check against the DNA. TRBV21-1 is reported as a pseudogene. CDR3 length: 18 residues. The CDR3 protein is CASSEGWARDRVCYEQYF. For the CDR3, the DNA is TGTGCCAGCAGCGAGGGCTGGGCCCGGGACAGGGTGTGTTACGAGCAGTACTTC.

V and J are TRBV10-3 and TRBJ1-5; D call uncertain. The length of the CDR3 is 13 residues. Germline V CDR1 and CDR2: ENHRY, SYGVKD. The V and J ends lost 11 bases and 7 bases respectively, with 18 bases between them. The CDR3 bases are TGTGCCGTCGCTCGCTCCGAAGTCCAGCCCCAGCATTTT. Translated, it gives CAVARSEVQPQHF.

V gene TRBV3-1 combines with J gene TRBJ1-2; unclear D gene. The CDR3 has 14 residues. Trimming removed 2 bases from V and 7 bases from J, with 14 bases in between. In germline, CDR1 is LGHDT, CDR2 YNNKEL (reference sequence). The CDR3 DNA follows: TGTGCCAGCAGCCAATGGGCGCCGGGGTCTGGCTACACCTTC. Translated: CASSQWAPGSGYTF.

The chain carries TRBV29-1 and TRBJ1-2; D unclear. The CDR3 covers 11 residues. Germline V gene sequence: CDR1 SQVTM, CDR2 ANQGSEA. Trimming took off 7 bases at V and 7 bases at J, with 13 bases between the two ends. The CDR3 loop is CSGSSESGYTF. The CDR3 DNA follows: TGCAGCGGTTCGTCGGAGAGTGGCTACACCTTC.

This clonotype was recorded a few times. CDR3 coding DNA: TGCAGTGCTGGAGGGTCGGGACTAGCGGGGGGGTTAGCCAAAAACATTCAGTACTTC. Its protein is CSAGGSGLAGGLAKNIQYF. This chain joins TRBV20-1 and TRBJ2-4; TRBD2 aligns across 16 bases. The length of the CDR3 is 19 residues. Looked up from germline, CDR1 is DFQATT and CDR2 is SNEGSKA (reference sequence). V trimming: 5 bases; J trimming: 0 bases; junction bases outside the gene matches: 10.